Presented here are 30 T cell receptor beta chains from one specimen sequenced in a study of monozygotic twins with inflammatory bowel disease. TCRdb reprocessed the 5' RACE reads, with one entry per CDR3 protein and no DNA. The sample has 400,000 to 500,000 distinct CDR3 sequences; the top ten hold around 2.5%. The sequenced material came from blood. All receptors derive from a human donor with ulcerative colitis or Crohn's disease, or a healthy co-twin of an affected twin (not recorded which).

The CDR3 protein is CSVDVGVGYGYTF. The chain employs TRBV29-1 and TRBJ1-2; lacking DNA, the TRBD1 call made by TCRdb goes unchecked. The germline gives CDR1 SQVTM, CDR2 ANQGSEA. CDR3 length equals 13 residues.

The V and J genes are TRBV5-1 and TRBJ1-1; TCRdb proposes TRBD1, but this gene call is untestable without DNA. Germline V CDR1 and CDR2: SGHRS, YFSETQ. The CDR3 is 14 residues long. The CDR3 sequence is CASSYGTGGVEAFF.

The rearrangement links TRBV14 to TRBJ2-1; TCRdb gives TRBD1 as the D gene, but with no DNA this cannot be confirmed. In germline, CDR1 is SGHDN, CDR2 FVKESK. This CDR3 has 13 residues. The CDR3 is CASSQGLKGLQFF.

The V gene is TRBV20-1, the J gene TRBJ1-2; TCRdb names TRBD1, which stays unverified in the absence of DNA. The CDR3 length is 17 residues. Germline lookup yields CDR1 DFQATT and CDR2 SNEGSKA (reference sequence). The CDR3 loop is CSARRLGQGLSGYGYTF.

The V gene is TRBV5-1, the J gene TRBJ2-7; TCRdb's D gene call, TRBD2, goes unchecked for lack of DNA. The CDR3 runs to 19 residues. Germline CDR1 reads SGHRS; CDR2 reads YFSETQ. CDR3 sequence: CASSLTSGRALSTRNEQYF. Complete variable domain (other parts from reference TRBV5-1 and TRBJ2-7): KAGVTQTPRYLIKTRGQQVTLSCSPISGHRSVSWYQQTPGQGLQFLFEYFSETQRNKGNFPGRFSGRQFSNSRSEMNVSTLELGDSALYLCASSLTSGRALSTRNEQYFGPGTRLTVT.

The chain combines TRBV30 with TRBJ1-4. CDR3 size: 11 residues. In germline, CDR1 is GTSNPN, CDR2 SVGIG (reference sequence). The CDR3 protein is CAWSVNEKLFF.

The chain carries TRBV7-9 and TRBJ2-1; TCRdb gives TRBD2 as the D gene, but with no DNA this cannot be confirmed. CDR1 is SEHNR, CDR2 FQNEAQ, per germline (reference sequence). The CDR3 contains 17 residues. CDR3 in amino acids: CASSLVAGGRTYNEQFF.

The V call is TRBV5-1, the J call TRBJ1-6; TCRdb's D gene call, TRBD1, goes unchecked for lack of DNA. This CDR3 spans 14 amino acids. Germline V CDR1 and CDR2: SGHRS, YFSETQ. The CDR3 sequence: CASSQVAGNSPLHF.

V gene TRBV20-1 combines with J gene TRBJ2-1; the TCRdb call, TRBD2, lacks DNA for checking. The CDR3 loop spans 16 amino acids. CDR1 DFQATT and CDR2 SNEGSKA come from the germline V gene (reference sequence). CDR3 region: CSARDPGLAGVNEQFF.

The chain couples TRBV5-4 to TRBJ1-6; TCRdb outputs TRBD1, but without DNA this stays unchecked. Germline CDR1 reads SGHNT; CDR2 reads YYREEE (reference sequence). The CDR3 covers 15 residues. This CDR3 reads CASSTGGDGNSPLHF.

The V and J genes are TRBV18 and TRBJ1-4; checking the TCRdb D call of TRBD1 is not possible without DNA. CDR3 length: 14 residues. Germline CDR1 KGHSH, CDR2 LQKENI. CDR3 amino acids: CASSPRQSDEKLFF.

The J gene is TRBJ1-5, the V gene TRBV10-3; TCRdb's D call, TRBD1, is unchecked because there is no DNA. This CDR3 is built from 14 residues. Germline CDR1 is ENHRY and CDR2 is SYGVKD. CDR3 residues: CAISRDRGLEPQHF.

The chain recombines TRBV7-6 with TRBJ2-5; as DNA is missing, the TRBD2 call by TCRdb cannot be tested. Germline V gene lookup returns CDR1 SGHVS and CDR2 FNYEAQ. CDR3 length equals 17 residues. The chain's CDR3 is CASSLDESGEGRETQYF.

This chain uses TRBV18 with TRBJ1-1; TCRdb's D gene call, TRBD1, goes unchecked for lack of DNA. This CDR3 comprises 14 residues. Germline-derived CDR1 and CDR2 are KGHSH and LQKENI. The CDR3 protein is CASLPRDTNTEAFF.

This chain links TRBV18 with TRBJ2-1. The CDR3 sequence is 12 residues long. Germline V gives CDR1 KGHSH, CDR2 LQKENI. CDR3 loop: CASSLKGNEQFF.

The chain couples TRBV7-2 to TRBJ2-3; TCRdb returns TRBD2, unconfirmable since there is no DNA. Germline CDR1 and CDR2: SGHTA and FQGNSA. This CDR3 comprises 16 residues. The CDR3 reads CASSPLSPGNTDTQYF.

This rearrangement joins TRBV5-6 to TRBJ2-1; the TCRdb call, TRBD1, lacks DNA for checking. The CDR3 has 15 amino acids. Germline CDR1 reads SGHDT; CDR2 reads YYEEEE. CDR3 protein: CASSLVQGVSNEQFF.

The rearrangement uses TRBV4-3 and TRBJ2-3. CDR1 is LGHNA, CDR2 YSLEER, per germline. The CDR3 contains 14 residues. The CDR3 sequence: CASSQDLHRRGQYF.

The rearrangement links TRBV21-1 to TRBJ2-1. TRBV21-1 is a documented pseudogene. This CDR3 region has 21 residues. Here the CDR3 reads CASSKEFAVISEGSSYNEQFF.

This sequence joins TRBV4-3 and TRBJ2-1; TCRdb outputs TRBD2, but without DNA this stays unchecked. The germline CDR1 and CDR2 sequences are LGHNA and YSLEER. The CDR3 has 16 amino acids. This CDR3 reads CASRPPLAGTYNEQFF.

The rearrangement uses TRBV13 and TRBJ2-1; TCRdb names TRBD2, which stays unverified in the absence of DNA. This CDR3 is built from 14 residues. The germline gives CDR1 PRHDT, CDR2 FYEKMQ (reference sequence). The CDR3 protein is CASSLFGTSGSVIF.

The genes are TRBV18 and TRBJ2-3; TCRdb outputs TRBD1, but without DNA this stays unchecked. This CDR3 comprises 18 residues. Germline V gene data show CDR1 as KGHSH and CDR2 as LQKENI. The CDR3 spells CASSRVFRDGASTDTQYF.

CDR3 sequence: CASSFNSGNEKLFF. This chain uses TRBV12-3 or TRBV12-4 with TRBJ1-4. The CDR3 length is 14 residues.

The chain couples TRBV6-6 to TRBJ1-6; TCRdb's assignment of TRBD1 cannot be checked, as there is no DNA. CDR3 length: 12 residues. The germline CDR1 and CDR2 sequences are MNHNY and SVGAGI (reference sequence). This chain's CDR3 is CASNTGQGPLHF.

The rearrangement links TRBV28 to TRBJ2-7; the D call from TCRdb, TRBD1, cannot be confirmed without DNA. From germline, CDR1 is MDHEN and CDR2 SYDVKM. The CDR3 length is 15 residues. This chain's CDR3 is CASSLPGQGAHEQYF.

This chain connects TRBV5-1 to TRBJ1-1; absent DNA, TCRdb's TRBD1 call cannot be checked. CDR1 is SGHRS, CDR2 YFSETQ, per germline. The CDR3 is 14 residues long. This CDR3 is CASSPGQGYTEAFF. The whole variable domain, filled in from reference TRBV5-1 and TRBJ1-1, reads KAGVTQTPRYLIKTRGQQVTLSCSPISGHRSVSWYQQTPGQGLQFLFEYFSETQRNKGNFPGRFSGRQFSNSRSEMNVSTLELGDSALYLCASSPGQGYTEAFFGQGTRLTVV.

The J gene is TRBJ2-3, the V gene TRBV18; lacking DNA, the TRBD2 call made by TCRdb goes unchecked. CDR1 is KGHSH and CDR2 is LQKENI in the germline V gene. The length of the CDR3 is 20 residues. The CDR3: CASSPLPGLAGVMATYTQYF.

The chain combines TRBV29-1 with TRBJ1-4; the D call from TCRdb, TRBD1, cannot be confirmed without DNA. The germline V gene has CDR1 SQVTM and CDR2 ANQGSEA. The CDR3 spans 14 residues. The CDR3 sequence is CSVGVQGYNEKLFF. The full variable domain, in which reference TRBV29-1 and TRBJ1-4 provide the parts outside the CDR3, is SAVISQKPSRDICQRGTSLTIQCQVDSQVTMMFWYRQQPGQSLTLIATANQGSEATYESGFVIDKFPISRPNLTFSTLTVSNMSPEDSSIYLCSVGVQGYNEKLFFGSGTQLSVL.

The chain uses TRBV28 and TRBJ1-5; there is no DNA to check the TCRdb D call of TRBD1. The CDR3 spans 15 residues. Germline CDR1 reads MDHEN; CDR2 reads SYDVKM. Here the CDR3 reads CASRPPGGGNQPQHF.

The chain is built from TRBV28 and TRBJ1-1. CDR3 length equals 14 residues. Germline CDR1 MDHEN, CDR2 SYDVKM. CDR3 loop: CASGPIQRNTEAFF.